These 27 T cell receptor beta chains came from one sample sequenced in a study of blood T cell repertoires in COVID-19. Sequencing was performed with immunoSEQ multiplex PCR; in TCRdb, only in-frame clones are kept and a portion is missing. This sample has some 180,000 clones, with roughly 78% found just once. The source material was peripheral blood. The receptors were sampled from a woman older than 75 with active or convalescent COVID-19.

This rearrangement joins TRBV7-8 to TRBJ2-3; D uncertain. V lost 4 bases and J lost 6, with 11 bases in between. The germline CDR1 and CDR2 sequences are SGHVS and FQNEAQ. The CDR3 contains 13 residues. The CDR3 loop reads CASSSRVGDTQYF. The CDR3 DNA reads TGTGCCAGCAGCTCCCGGGTCGGTGATACGCAGTATTTT. The full variable domain, in which reference TRBV7-8 and TRBJ2-3 provide the parts outside the CDR3, is GAGVSQSPRYKVAKRGQDVALRCDPISGHVSLFWYQQALGQGPEFLTYFQNEAQLDKSGLPSDRFFAERPEGSVSTLKIQRTQQEDSAVYLCASSSRVGDTQYFGPGTRLTVL.

The rearrangement uses TRBV2 and TRBJ1-4; D not resolved. The CDR3 is 15 residues long. Looked up from germline, CDR1 is SNHLY and CDR2 is FYNNEI. V lost 2 bases and J 8 bases, leaving 15 bases between the germline ends. The CDR3 DNA reads as TGTGCCAGCAGTGAACAGACCGATATCGGGGAAAAACTGTTTTTT. This sequence encodes CASSEQTDIGEKLFF.

In DNA form, the CDR3 reads TGTGCCAGCAAATTCATGGGGGCGGACTATGGCTACACCTTC. This encodes CASKFMGADYGYTF. The rearrangement joins TRBV6-5 to TRBJ1-2, with D possibly TRBD1 on 6 matching bases. The CDR3 runs 14 residues. Per germline, CDR1 MNHEY and CDR2 SVGAGI. The V and J ends lost 7 bases and 3 bases respectively, with 15 bases between them.

The chain combines TRBV15 with TRBJ1-2; no clear D. Trimming took 0 bases from V and 4 from J, leaving 12 bases between them. The CDR3 contains 15 residues. The V gene's germline CDR1 is LNHNV and CDR2 YYDKDF (reference sequence). CDR3 sequence reads: CATSRERDSSYGYTF. The CDR3 DNA reads as TGTGCCACCAGCAGAGAGAGGGATTCGAGCTATGGCTACACCTTC.

Turning to this clone: Other DNA sequences in the same sample also yield this CDR3. The chain is built from TRBV5-1 and TRBJ2-1; D is ambiguous. This CDR3 comprises 13 residues. The germline V gene has CDR1 SGHRS and CDR2 YFSETQ. Deletions cut 0 bases from V and 3 bases from J, with 4 bases between. For the CDR3, the DNA is TGCGCCAGCAGCTTGGGACTCTACAATGAGCAGTTCTTC. It translates to CASSLGLYNEQFF.

In its sample, this clone was seen a few times. The rearrangement joins TRBV28 to TRBJ1-5, with a possible D match to TRBD1 (5 bases). Germline V gene lookup returns CDR1 MDHEN and CDR2 SYDVKM. V was pared by 6 bases and J by 0 bases, with 6 bases between. This CDR3 is 13 amino acids long. CDR3 sequence: CASSRDSNQPQHF. DNA of the CDR3: TGTGCCAGCAGCAGGGATAGCAATCAGCCCCAGCATTTT.

J is TRBJ1-1 and V is TRBV5-1, with D perhaps matching TRBD1 (5 bases). This CDR3 comprises 14 residues. Trimming took off 4 bases at V and 10 bases at J, with 20 bases between the two ends. Germline CDR1 reads SGHRS; CDR2 reads YFSETQ. CDR3 coding DNA: TGCGCCAGCAGCAGGGAGGGGAGTCCCGTAGGAGCTTTCTTT. The encoded protein is CASSREGSPVGAFF.

The genes are TRBV5-1 and TRBJ1-1; 9 nucleotides align to TRBD1. With V trimmed by 3 bases and J by 6 bases, 6 bases remained unmatched. Per germline, CDR1 SGHRS and CDR2 YFSETQ. The CDR3 runs to 14 residues. The CDR3 DNA sequence: TGCGCCAGCAGCTGGGACAGGGACACGGCTGAAGCTTTCTTT. This translates into CASSWDRDTAEAFF.

This clone showed up just a few times. V and J are TRBV7-2 and TRBJ1-5; the D gene is possibly TRBD1 (5 bases). Looked up from germline, CDR1 is SGHTA and CDR2 is FQGNSA. This CDR3 comprises 14 residues. V dropped 5 bases and J dropped 4 bases, with 12 bases sitting between them. CDR3 sequence reads: CASSQGMGNQPQHF. As DNA, the CDR3 is TGTGCCAGCAGCCAGGGCATGGGTAATCAGCCCCAGCATTTT.

The table lists this clone with a few counts. The V and J genes are TRBV9 and TRBJ2-1, with 10 bases matching TRBD1. CDR1 SGDLS and CDR2 YYNGEE come from the germline V gene. The CDR3 length is 15 residues. V shed 4 bases and J 4 bases; nucleotides not matched to a gene: 5. In nucleotides, the CDR3 is TGTGCCAGCAGCCGACAGGGGGCCCAGTACAATGAGCAGTTCTTC. Translating gives CASSRQGAQYNEQFF. Supplemented by reference TRBV9 and TRBJ2-1, the full variable domain reads DSGVTQTPKHLITATGQRVTLRCSPRSGDLSVYWYQQSLDQGLQFLIQYYNGEERAKGNILERFSAQQFPDLHSELNLSSLELGDSALYFCASSRQGAQYNEQFFGPGTRLTVL.

The rearrangement joins TRBV19 to TRBJ1-3, with TRBD1 identical over 8 bases. Germline trimming cut 6 bases from V and 2 bases from J; bases unmatched to any gene: 6. The CDR3 spans 15 residues. Germline V gene data show CDR1 as LNHDA and CDR2 as SQIVND (reference sequence). The CDR3 reads CASRPGQAPGNTIYF. For the CDR3, the DNA is TGTGCCAGTAGACCGGGACAGGCCCCTGGAAACACCATATATTTT.

There are a few counts of this clone. This chain connects TRBV6-2 or TRBV6-3 to TRBJ1-1; perhaps TRBD1 as D (5 bases). Per germline, CDR1 MNHEY and CDR2 SVGEGT. This CDR3 comprises 15 residues. Trimming took off 2 bases at V and 4 bases at J, with 14 bases between the two ends. CDR3 amino acids: CASSYPFGGSTEAFF. The CDR3 nucleotides read TGTGCCAGCAGTTACCCCTTCGGGGGTAGCACTGAAGCTTTCTTT.

V and J are TRBV28 and TRBJ2-4, with 9 bases that match TRBD2. The trim removed 3 bases at V and 2 bases at J, leaving 5 bases unmatched. Germline V gene lookup returns CDR1 MDHEN and CDR2 SYDVKM. This CDR3 has 16 residues. The CDR3 nucleotides are TGTGCCAGCAGTTTTGGGGGACTAGCATCCAAAAACATTCAGTACTTC. It translates to CASSFGGLASKNIQYF.

The CDR3 loop is CASSLRGNTGELFF. The CDR3 nucleotides are TGCGCCAGCAGCTTGCGCGGGAACACCGGGGAGCTGTTTTTT. This chain connects TRBV5-1 to TRBJ2-2; D remains unclear. Per the germline V gene, CDR1 is SGHRS and CDR2 is YFSETQ. V was pared by 1 base and J by 1 base, with 5 bases between. The CDR3 runs to 14 residues.

The V call is TRBV29-1, the J call TRBJ1-1; tentative D call: TRBD1 (5 bases). The germline V gene has CDR1 SQVTM and CDR2 ANQGSEA. V gave up 3 bases and J gave up 3 bases, with 11 bases separating them. This CDR3 is built from 13 residues. The CDR3 is CSVEGEGDTEAFF. The CDR3 coding sequence is TGCAGCGTTGAGGGGGAGGGTGACACTGAAGCTTTCTTT.

This chain joins TRBV5-1 and TRBJ1-4; TRBD1 aligns across 9 bases. Germline loops: CDR1 SGHRS, CDR2 YFSETQ. This CDR3 comprises 15 residues. V shed 2 bases, J shed 5 bases, and the junction held 4 bases outside the gene matches. CDR3 amino acids: CASSFGQGLNEKLFF. The CDR3 DNA sequence: TGCGCCAGCAGCTTCGGACAGGGGCTAAATGAAAAACTGTTTTTT.

The chain recombines TRBV19 with TRBJ1-6; TRBD1 might be the D (5 bases). Looked up from germline, CDR1 is LNHDA and CDR2 is SQIVND (reference sequence). The CDR3 contains 15 residues. V shed 6 bases and J shed 0 bases, with 9 bases lying between them. DNA of the CDR3: TGTGCCAGTAGACAGGAGAGCTCCTATAATTCACCCCTCCACTTT. As protein: CASRQESSYNSPLHF.

In nucleotides, the CDR3 is TGTGCCAGCTTGCAGGTCAGAGACTATGGCTACACCTTC. Its protein is CASLQVRDYGYTF. The rearrangement uses TRBV25-1 and TRBJ1-2; no reliable D call. CDR3 size: 13 residues. The ends were cut back, 8 bases at V and 3 bases at J, with 13 bases in the middle. From germline, CDR1 is MGHDK and CDR2 SYGVNS.

J is TRBJ1-4 and V is TRBV28; 9 nucleotides align to TRBD1. The CDR3 length is 16 residues. Trimming cost V 3 bases and J 3 bases; bases outside gene matches: 5. Germline loops: CDR1 MDHEN, CDR2 SYDVKM. The CDR3 coding sequence is TGTGCCAGCAGTTTTGGAGGGACAGGGCCTAATGAAAAACTGTTTTTT. Its translation is CASSFGGTGPNEKLFF.

The chain links TRBV5-6 to TRBJ1-1, with D hard to call. The CDR3 length is 14 residues. Germline assignment: CDR1 SGHDT and CDR2 YYEEEE. Trimming stripped 0 bases from V and 0 bases from J, with 6 bases between. The CDR3 region is CASSLVGLNTEAFF. The CDR3 DNA is TGTGCCAGCAGCTTGGTGGGCCTGAACACTGAAGCTTTCTTT.

The V gene is TRBV30, the J gene TRBJ1-1; maybe TRBD1 (5 bases). V lost 4 bases, J lost 6 bases, and 18 bases lay in between. This CDR3 is 14 amino acids long. CDR1 and CDR2 from the germline V gene are GTSNPN and SVGIG (reference sequence). CDR3 protein: CAWTSFSGFSEAFF. The CDR3 DNA reads as TGTGCCTGGACCTCCTTTTCAGGGTTTTCTGAAGCTTTCTTT.

The chain carries TRBV27 and TRBJ2-3; D may be TRBD2 (5 bases). V lost 6 bases, J lost 9 bases, and 13 bases lay in between. CDR1 MNHEY and CDR2 SMNVEV come from the germline V gene (reference sequence). The CDR3 is 12 residues long. CDR3 nucleotides: TGTGCCAGCAGGGCCCAGTGGGAGACGCAGTATTTT. Translation: CASRAQWETQYF.

The table lists this clone with a count of one. The chain uses TRBV6-5 and TRBJ2-7; TRBD1 matches at 10 bases. Trimming removed 7 bases from V and 5 bases from J; junction bases left unmatched: 11. The CDR3 is 15 residues long. CDR1 MNHEY and CDR2 SVGAGI come from the germline V gene. The CDR3 DNA reads TGTGCCAGCAATATCATGGACAGGGGGGACCACGAGCAGTACTTC. Protein: CASNIMDRGDHEQYF.

Of note for this clone: This sample also contains other DNA sequences that code for the same CDR3. This rearrangement joins TRBV27 to TRBJ2-3; D not certain. Trimming took 3 bases from V and 1 from J, leaving 5 bases between them. The CDR3 loop spans 13 amino acids. The germline V gene has CDR1 MNHEY and CDR2 SMNVEV (reference sequence). In DNA form, the CDR3 reads TGTGCCAGCAGTTTCTCAGGCACAGATACGCAGTATTTT. Its translation: CASSFSGTDTQYF.

The chain links TRBV12-3 or TRBV12-4 to TRBJ2-3; no definite D call. The CDR3 totals 13 residues. The germline V and J ends were trimmed by 6 bases and 2 bases, with 9 bases remaining between them. CDR3 amino acids: CASRQTATDTQYF. The CDR3 DNA sequence: TGTGCCAGCAGACAGACGGCCACAGATACGCAGTATTTT.

J is TRBJ2-7 and V is TRBV5-6; D might be TRBD1 (5 bases). This CDR3 spans 13 amino acids. The ends were cut back, 5 bases at V and 4 bases at J, with 13 bases in the middle. Germline CDR1 is SGHDT and CDR2 is YYEEEE. As DNA, the CDR3 is TGTGCCAGCAGTCGCCAGGGCGGTTACGAGCAGTACTTC. Protein: CASSRQGGYEQYF.

This clone was seen a handful of times. The chain uses TRBV10-1 and TRBJ2-7; 8 bases fit TRBD1. Per germline, CDR1 WNHNN and CDR2 SYGVQD (reference sequence). The CDR3 runs to 14 residues. The junction had 4 bases not matched to a gene; V was cut back by 1 base and J by 5 bases. CDR3 coding DNA: TGCGCCAGCAGTGAGTACAGGACAGGGAACGAGCAGTACTTC. Translating it yields CASSEYRTGNEQYF.